This T cell receptor (beta chain) was identified during a study of cytomegalovirus exposure and HLA in healthy donors. General study points: Three CMV-associated chains proved CMV antigen-specific in vitro. Productive status was seen about 90% or about 30% of the time for most TCR beta V segments in an earlier analysis. HLA restriction was apparent for most CMV-associated TCR beta chains in a later analysis.

About this clone: The target antigen is unknown.

The study ran its PCR with 60 Vbeta and 13 Jbeta primers. Libraries were prepared by immunoSEQ multiplex PCR; TCRdb keeps only in-frame clonotypes and omits some of them. The data hold approximately 190,000 clones, with 82% observed a single time. Deletions cut 0 bases from V and 6 bases from J, with 8 bases between. Germline loops: CDR1 SGHDN, CDR2 FVKESK. The CDR3 runs to 14 residues. This TCR was sampled from a woman between 18 and 29 years old in good health and CMV-seronegative. The rearrangement joins TRBV14 to TRBJ2-2; D not resolved. The sample was PBMCs. CDR3: CASSQDRSSGELFF. CDR3 nucleotides: TGTGCCAGCAGCCAAGATAGGAGTTCCGGGGAGCTGTTTTTT.